Below are 17 T cell receptor beta chains sequenced from a single sample in a study of blood T cell repertoires in COVID-19. TCRdb's table, derived via immunoSEQ multiplex PCR, lists solely in-frame clones and lacks some. The sample contains about 300,000 clones, around 92% of which appear only once. The sequenced sample was peripheral blood. The receptors shown here come from a woman aged 25 to 39 with COVID-19, enrolled during active disease.

The rearrangement joins TRBV28 to TRBJ1-1; 8 nucleotides match TRBD1. Trimming removed 3 bases from V and 5 bases from J; junction bases left unmatched: 2. The germline V gene encodes CDR1 MDHEN and CDR2 SYDVKM. The CDR3 length is 13 residues. Written as DNA, the CDR3 is TGTGCCAGCAGTTTGACAGGGGAAACTGAAGCTTTCTTT. Translated, it gives CASSLTGETEAFF.

The V gene is TRBV3-1 (or the pseudogene TRBV3-2), the J gene TRBJ2-1; perhaps TRBD2 as D (6 bases). Trimming pared 2 bases from V and 5 bases from J, leaving 7 bases between. In germline, CDR1 is LGHDT, CDR2 YNNKEL (reference sequence). CDR3 size: 13 residues. The CDR3 nucleotides read TGTGCCAGCAGCCAACGCGGGAACAATGAGCAGTTCTTC. Its protein is CASSQRGNNEQFF.

The chain uses TRBV6-5 and TRBJ2-5; 10 bases are a match to TRBD1. The J segment lost 3 bases and the V segment lost 9 bases, leaving 10 bases of the junction unmatched. The CDR3 is 15 residues long. CDR1 is MNHEY and CDR2 is SVGAGI in the germline V gene. This chain's CDR3 is CARKPWDRGEETQYF. CDR3 coding DNA: TGTGCCAGAAAGCCATGGGACAGGGGTGAAGAGACCCAGTACTTC.

V usage is TRBV2 and J usage is TRBJ2-7; 9 nucleotides match TRBD1. The CDR3 has 15 residues. V lost 3 bases to trimming and J lost 1 base; unmatched junction nucleotides: 4. Germline loops: CDR1 SNHLY, CDR2 FYNNEI. In DNA, the CDR3 is TGTGCCAGCAGTGAGGGGACAGGGAATTCCTACGAGCAGTACTTC. As protein: CASSEGTGNSYEQYF.

The table lists this clone with many counts. This rearrangement joins TRBV4-3 to TRBJ2-1; 10 bases align to TRBD2. The trim removed 0 bases at V and 7 bases at J, leaving 6 bases unmatched. The CDR3 covers 16 residues. CDR1 is LGHNA and CDR2 is YSLEER in the germline V gene. CDR3 coding DNA: TGCGCCAGCAGCCAAGATAGTGGTAGCGGGGGGAATGAGCAGTTCTTC. Encoded protein: CASSQDSGSGGNEQFF.

CDR3 nucleotides: TGCAGCGTCCTAGCGGGGAACACCGGGGAGCTGTTTTTT. Amino acid sequence: CSVLAGNTGELFF. The chain employs TRBV29-1 and TRBJ2-2; 8 bases align to TRBD2. The CDR3 is made up of 13 amino acids. CDR1 and CDR2 (germline): SQVTM, ANQGSEA. The junction had 1 base not matched to a gene; V was cut back by 6 bases and J by 1 base.

This rearrangement joins TRBV30 to TRBJ1-2; 9 nucleotides line up with TRBD1. There are 14 residues in the CDR3. Germline CDR1 GTSNPN, CDR2 SVGIG (reference sequence). V was pared by 3 bases and J by 6 bases, with 8 bases of the junction left unmatched. The chain's CDR3 is CAWSAGQGADGYTF. The DNA of the CDR3 is TGTGCCTGGAGCGCGGGACAGGGTGCTGATGGCTACACCTTC. The whole variable domain, filled in from reference TRBV30 and TRBJ1-2, reads SQTIHQWPATLVQPVGSPLSLECTVEGTSNPNLYWYRQAAGRGLQLLFYSVGIGQISSEVPQNLSASRPQDRQFILSSKKLLLSDSGFYLCAWSAGQGADGYTFGSGTRLTVV.

The CDR3 spells CATSDRTIINEQFF. The DNA of the CDR3 is TGTGCCACTTCCGACCGGACAATAATCAATGAGCAGTTCTTC. This chain links TRBV7-8 with TRBJ2-1, with a possible D match to TRBD1 (5 bases). The CDR3 contains 14 residues. Germline assignment: CDR1 SGHVS and CDR2 FQNEAQ. Trimming left V 10 bases short and J 6 bases short, with 19 bases between.

The rearrangement uses TRBV24-1 and TRBJ2-2; the D is unclear. Germline-derived CDR1 and CDR2 are KGHDR and SFDVKD. V lost 4 bases and J 0 bases, leaving 23 bases between the germline ends. CDR3 length: 20 residues. The CDR3 protein is CATSDPDGGFTTANTGELFF. The CDR3 DNA is TGTGCCACCAGTGACCCCGACGGTGGATTTACTACCGCGAACACCGGGGAGCTGTTTTTT.

The J gene is TRBJ2-2, the V gene TRBV3-1 (or the pseudogene TRBV3-2); the D is unclear. Trimming left V 4 bases short and J 7 bases short, with 7 bases between. There are 12 residues in the CDR3. CDR1 and CDR2 from the germline V gene are LGHDT and YNNKEL (reference sequence). DNA of the CDR3: TGTGCCAGCAGCCCCTACGGCGGGGAGCTGTTTTTT. This codes for CASSPYGGELFF.

V and J are TRBV6-5 and TRBJ2-7; D unresolved. The V gene's germline CDR1 is MNHEY and CDR2 SVGAGI. V lost 2 bases and J 2 bases, leaving 10 bases between the germline ends. The CDR3 totals 14 residues. In nucleotides, the CDR3 is TGTGCCAGCAGTTACGGGCTAACCGCCTACGAGCAGTACTTC. Residues: CASSYGLTAYEQYF.

V and J are TRBV7-8 and TRBJ2-2; unclear D gene. The CDR3 totals 16 residues. Trimming left V 5 bases short and J 5 bases short, with 18 bases between. Germline V gives CDR1 SGHVS, CDR2 FQNEAQ. CDR3: CASSREDGPRTGELFF. The CDR3, as DNA: TGTGCCAGCAGCCGAGAAGATGGGCCCCGGACCGGGGAGCTGTTTTTT.

The chain links TRBV7-3 to TRBJ2-3, with D maybe TRBD1 (6 bases). The CDR3 is 14 residues long. The ends were cut back, 5 bases at V and 2 bases at J, with 11 bases in the middle. The V gene's germline CDR1 is SGHTA and CDR2 FQGTGA. As DNA, the CDR3 is TGTGCCAGCAGCCCCGACAGGTTCACAGATACGCAGTATTTT. It yields the protein CASSPDRFTDTQYF.

The genes are TRBV7-2 and TRBJ2-2; 8 bases match TRBD2. The CDR3 covers 15 residues. CDR1 and CDR2 (germline): SGHTA, FQGNSA. V trimming: 5 bases; J trimming: 6 bases; junction bases outside the gene matches: 8. The CDR3 nucleotides are TGTGCCAGCAGCCCACTAGCGGCCAGGCCCGGGGAGCTGTTTTTT. Translation: CASSPLAARPGELFF.

This chain connects TRBV2 to TRBJ2-1; D possibly corresponds to TRBD2 (5 bases). V lost 3 bases and J 12 bases, leaving 12 bases between the germline ends. The CDR3 is 12 residues long. Germline V gene data show CDR1 as SNHLY and CDR2 as FYNNEI. The CDR3 loop is CASSESSEGQFF. The CDR3 DNA reads as TGTGCCAGCAGTGAGAGTTCCGAGGGGCAGTTCTTC.

The rearrangement joins TRBV6-6 to TRBJ1-6, with D maybe TRBD1 (5 bases). Trimming took 6 bases from V and 5 from J, leaving 29 bases between them. CDR3 size: 20 residues. CDR1 is MNHNY, CDR2 SVGAGI, per germline (reference sequence). CDR3 residues: CASSPTQALGGALNNSPLHF. DNA for the CDR3: TGTGCCAGCAGCCCAACGCAGGCCCTGGGAGGGGCGCTTAATAATTCACCCCTCCACTTT.

The genes are TRBV12-3 or TRBV12-4 and TRBJ2-5, with D maybe TRBD1 (7 bases). The V and J ends lost 2 bases and 4 bases respectively, with 8 bases between them. The CDR3 is made up of 13 amino acids. In DNA, the CDR3 is TGTGCCAGCAGTTTACAGGGGGGAGAGACCCAGTACTTC. Its protein product is CASSLQGGETQYF.